This T cell receptor beta chain appears in the sequencing data of a study of tissue T cells after allogeneic stem cell transplantation. The CDR3 sequence is 15 residues long. Germline lookup yields CDR1 FNHDT and CDR2 SITEND (reference sequence). The junction had 1 base not matched to a gene; V was cut back by 0 bases and J by 4 bases. Time point given: mouse harvest day 7 after allogeneic transplant. Each mouse received 10^7 T-cell-depleted marrow cells plus 10^6 splenic CD5+ T cells by tail vein. A note on this clone: Gene labels here are mouse ones. The CDR3 is cut off 1 residue early in the read; its end comes from the germline J gene.

Only in-frame clones appear in the TCRdb table, and some are missing; sequencing was by immunoSEQ multiplex PCR. The sample records 6,400 or so clones, roughly 45% being singletons. This TCR was recovered from a female BALB/c mouse given C57BL/6 T cells with graft-versus-host disease after an allogeneic hematopoietic cell transplant. The chain uses TRBV19 and TRBJ2-5, with 11 bases identical to TRBD1. Sequenced material: lymph node tissue. The covered CDR3 bases are TGTGCCAGCAGTATAGAGGGACAGGGGGAAGACACCCAGTAC. Amino acid sequence: CASSIEGQGEDTQY. In full, the CDR3 is CASSIEGQGEDTQYF.